This T cell receptor (beta chain) was identified during a study of T cells expressing NK-cell markers. TCRdb re-called the 5' RACE reads and shows each CDR3 protein once, DNA omitted. The table lists approximately 380,000 distinct CDR3 sequences. This CDR3 comprises 17 residues. The chain couples TRBV21-1 to TRBJ1-5; as DNA is missing, the TRBD1 call by TCRdb cannot be tested. TRBV21-1 is labeled a pseudogene. Source material: blood T cells: a sorted CD56 or NKG2C T cell subset, CD4+ or CD8+ T cells, or bulk PBMC T cells (not recorded which). This clonotype was obtained from a man aged 18 to 69 in good health. CDR3 in amino acids: CASSKVGNPQIHQPQHF.